These 22 T cell receptor beta chains came from one sample sequenced in a study of blood T cell repertoires in COVID-19. TCRdb's table, derived via immunoSEQ multiplex PCR, lists solely in-frame clones and lacks some. Found here are more than 45,000 clones, approximately 90% of them singletons; the top ten hold about 1.5%. What was sequenced was peripheral blood. The receptors were sampled from a man aged 55 to 69 with acute or convalescent COVID-19.

This sequence joins TRBV7-3 and TRBJ1-6; TRBD1 agrees at 8 bases. Per the germline V gene, CDR1 is SGHTA and CDR2 is FQGTGA. This CDR3 spans 15 amino acids. V was clipped by 4 bases and J by 6 bases; unmatched bases: 5. This chain's CDR3 is CASSSLTGGNSPLHF. CDR3 DNA: TGTGCCAGCAGCTCCCTAACAGGGGGTAATTCACCCCTCCACTTT. The whole variable domain, remainder taken from reference TRBV7-3 and TRBJ1-6, is GAGVSQTPSNKVTEKGKYVELRCDPISGHTALYWYRQSLGQGPEFLIYFQGTGAADDSGLPNDRFFAVRPEGSVSTLKIQRTERGDSAVYLCASSSLTGGNSPLHFGNGTRLTVT.

The rearrangement uses TRBV18 and TRBJ1-4; D not resolved. Deletions cut 3 bases from V and 4 bases from J, with 12 bases between. This CDR3 has 15 amino acids. The germline V gene encodes CDR1 KGHSH and CDR2 LQKENI. CDR3 protein: CASSPSATRNEKLFF. The CDR3 DNA is TGTGCCAGCTCACCCTCCGCGACACGTAATGAAAAACTGTTTTTT. Drawing the rest from reference TRBV18 and TRBJ1-4, the complete variable domain is NAGVMQNPRHLVRRRGQEARLRCSPMKGHSHVYWYRQLPEEGLKFMVYLQKENIIDESGMPKERFSAEFPKEGPSILRIQQVVRGDSAAYFCASSPSATRNEKLFFGSGTQLSVL.

This sequence joins TRBV28 and TRBJ1-3; D might be TRBD1 (6 bases). V lost 5 bases to trimming and J lost 0 bases, with 8 bases between them. Germline CDR1 reads MDHEN; CDR2 reads SYDVKM. This CDR3 spans 14 amino acids. The CDR3, as DNA: TGTGCCAGCAGTGGGGGCAGCTCTGGAAACACCATATATTTT. It encodes CASSGGSSGNTIYF.

This clone has only one observation. CDR3 residues: CASSNRGGYTF. CDR3 coding DNA: TGTGCCAGCAGCAACAGGGGTGGCTACACCTTC. This rearrangement joins TRBV7-9 to TRBJ1-2, with 7 bases aligning to TRBD1. This CDR3 spans 11 amino acids. The junction had 1 base not matched to a gene; V was cut back by 5 bases and J by 7 bases. CDR1 SEHNR and CDR2 FQNEAQ come from the germline V gene (reference sequence).

The chain carries TRBV19 and TRBJ2-1; 8 bases align to TRBD1. The CDR3 is made up of 17 amino acids. CDR1 and CDR2 from the germline V gene are LNHDA and SQIVND (reference sequence). Trimming took 5 bases from V and 0 from J; bases not matched to a gene: 9. The CDR3 DNA is TGTGCCAGTAGTGAGGGACAGGCTTTAAGCTCCTACAATGAGCAGTTCTTC. It specifies CASSEGQALSSYNEQFF.

The V and J genes are TRBV5-1 and TRBJ1-5; D is uncertain. Between the trimmed V and J ends, which lost 0 bases and 5 bases, there was a span of 12 bases. Germline values: CDR1 SGHRS, CDR2 YFSETQ. This CDR3 comprises 15 residues. In nucleotides, the CDR3 is TGCGCCAGCAGCTTGGGGAATCCCCAGGATCAGCCCCAGCATTTT. Protein product: CASSLGNPQDQPQHF.

The chain couples TRBV10-3 to TRBJ2-5; D may be TRBD1 (6 bases). Germline V gives CDR1 ENHRY, CDR2 SYGVKD. CDR3 length: 13 amino acids. V gave up 10 bases and J gave up 1 base, with 13 bases separating them. The CDR3 region has the DNA TGTGCCACCCAGGGGTTCAGCCAAGAGACCCAGTACTTC. Encoded protein: CATQGFSQETQYF.

The chain employs TRBV19 and TRBJ2-1; maybe TRBD2 (6 bases). This CDR3 comprises 16 residues. V was cut by 5 bases and J by 0 bases, with 14 bases left in between. Per germline, CDR1 LNHDA and CDR2 SQIVND (reference sequence). CDR3 residues: CASSPGGTFSYNEQFF. CDR3 nucleotide sequence: TGTGCCAGTAGTCCCGGAGGGACTTTCTCCTACAATGAGCAGTTCTTC.

This chain joins TRBV6-2 or TRBV6-3 and TRBJ2-7, with D uncertain. Trimming left V 6 bases short and J 3 bases short, with 12 bases between. There are 13 residues in the CDR3. Germline lookup yields CDR1 MNHEY and CDR2 SVGEGT. The CDR3 spells CASSHMLGYEQYF. CDR3 nucleotides: TGTGCCAGCAGCCACATGCTAGGCTACGAGCAGTACTTC.

The J gene is TRBJ1-1, the V gene TRBV28; D may be TRBD1 (5 bases). The CDR3 length is 14 residues. Germline CDR1 reads MDHEN; CDR2 reads SYDVKM. V lost 8 bases to trimming and J lost 8 bases, with 21 bases between them. In DNA form, the CDR3 reads TGTGCCAGCTACACGGTCAGGGCCCGTTTGGAAGCTTTCTTT. This codes for CASYTVRARLEAFF. Looking up the rest from reference TRBV28 and TRBJ1-1 gives the full variable domain: DVKVTQSSRYLVKRTGEKVFLECVQDMDHENMFWYRQDPGLGLRLIYFSYDVKMKEKGDIPEGYSVSREKKERFSLILESASTNQTSMYLCASYTVRARLEAFFGQGTRLTVV.

This clone was seen just once. The CDR3 reads CASSGTSGRGSYNEQFF. Here the CDR3 DNA reads TGTGCCAGCAGTGGGACTAGCGGGAGGGGCTCCTACAATGAGCAGTTCTTC. V and J are TRBV6-2 or TRBV6-3 and TRBJ2-1; TRBD2 matches at 16 bases. Trimming cost V 5 bases and J 0 bases; bases outside gene matches: 1. Germline assignment: CDR1 MNHEY and CDR2 SVGEGT. This CDR3 contains 17 residues.

Points on this clone: Within the sample, other DNA sequences also encode this same CDR3. The genes are TRBV6-5 and TRBJ1-1; TRBD1 matches 10 bases. The CDR3 length is 14 residues. Germline V gene data show CDR1 as MNHEY and CDR2 as SVGAGI. The V gene end was trimmed by 6 bases and the J gene end by 4 bases; junction bases not matched to a gene: 5. The CDR3 reads CASSPDRGGTEAFF. CDR3 nucleotides: TGTGCCAGCAGCCCGGACAGGGGGGGCACTGAAGCTTTCTTT.

The rearrangement links TRBV4-3 to TRBJ2-1, with D possibly TRBD2 on 7 matching bases. Per the germline V gene, CDR1 is LGHNA and CDR2 is YSLEER. This CDR3 contains 17 residues. V lost 3 bases, J lost 7 bases, and 22 bases lay in between. The CDR3 protein is CASSQGTSGGTRNEQFF. CDR3 sequence (DNA): TGCGCCAGCAGCCAGGGTACCTCGGGGGGCACTAGAAATGAGCAGTTCTTC.

This chain joins TRBV27 and TRBJ2-1, with 9 bases identical to TRBD1. Unmatched junction bases numbered 13, after V lost 7 bases and J lost 6 bases. The CDR3 extends over 16 amino acids. The germline CDR1 and CDR2 sequences are MNHEY and SMNVEV (reference sequence). DNA for the CDR3: TGTGCCAGCACCGAAACCGGGACAGGGAGAGTCAATGAGCAGTTCTTC. Translation gives CASTETGTGRVNEQFF.

The chain carries TRBV7-9 and TRBJ1-3, with TRBD1 matching 10 bases. Germline loops: CDR1 SEHNR, CDR2 FQNEAQ (reference sequence). The CDR3 has 13 residues. V lost 6 bases, J lost 8 bases, and 4 bases stayed unmatched. This CDR3 is CASSYDRGHTIYF. The CDR3, as DNA: TGTGCCAGCAGTTACGACAGGGGGCACACCATATATTTT.

This sequence joins TRBV28 and TRBJ1-4, with D tentatively TRBD1 (5 bases). The germline V and J ends were trimmed by 6 bases and 8 bases, with 22 bases remaining between them. CDR3 length: 16 residues. The germline gives CDR1 MDHEN, CDR2 SYDVKM. In DNA, the CDR3 is TGTGCCAGCAGCCCACGTCCGGGACTTCTGGAAGAAAAACTGTTTTTT. This encodes CASSPRPGLLEEKLFF.

The chain carries TRBV5-1 and TRBJ1-2; D perhaps matches TRBD1 (6 bases). This CDR3 has 14 residues. Germline V lookup: CDR1 SGHRS, CDR2 YFSETQ. With 4 bases removed from V and 3 bases from J, the gap between germline ends came to 13 bases. CDR3 DNA sequence: TGCGCCAGCAGCCCTCAAGGGGGGGACTATGGCTACACCTTC. Protein: CASSPQGGDYGYTF. Full variable domain (remainder filled in from reference TRBV5-1 and TRBJ1-2): KAGVTQTPRYLIKTRGQQVTLSCSPISGHRSVSWYQQTPGQGLQFLFEYFSETQRNKGNFPGRFSGRQFSNSRSEMNVSTLELGDSALYLCASSPQGGDYGYTFGSGTRLTVV.

The chain has TRBV28 and TRBJ1-2; 10 nucleotides agree with TRBD1. V lost 5 bases, J lost 6 bases, and 9 bases stayed unmatched. From germline, CDR1 is MDHEN and CDR2 SYDVKM. This CDR3 region has 15 residues. The CDR3 nucleotides read TGTGCCAGCAGTAGCTTGCTGGGACAGGGGAATGGCTACACCTTC. This gives the protein CASSSLLGQGNGYTF.

The chain recombines TRBV7-2 with TRBJ2-3, with a tentative D call TRBD2 (5 bases). The CDR3 totals 13 residues. Germline CDR1 reads SGHTA; CDR2 reads FQGNSA. The V end was cut by 4 bases, the J end by 4 bases, with 9 bases between. The CDR3 reads CASSSRLSDTQYF. CDR3 in DNA: TGTGCCAGCAGCTCCCGACTATCAGATACGCAGTATTTT.

The rearrangement uses TRBV2 and TRBJ1-1; D is perhaps TRBD1 (5 bases). V lost 3 bases and J 4 bases, leaving 12 bases between the germline ends. This CDR3 comprises 14 residues. Germline V gives CDR1 SNHLY, CDR2 FYNNEI. The CDR3 protein is CASSEEGMGTEAFF. Written as DNA, the CDR3 is TGTGCCAGCAGTGAGGAGGGGATGGGCACTGAAGCTTTCTTT.

The chain is built from TRBV19 and TRBJ1-1; 9 positions match TRBD1. Germline V gene lookup returns CDR1 LNHDA and CDR2 SQIVND (reference sequence). The CDR3 sequence is 15 residues long. J gave up 1 base and V 5 bases, and 5 bases lay outside the gene matches. The DNA of the CDR3 is TGTGCCAGTAGTGTACAGGGGGCGCGGAACACTGAAGCTTTCTTT. Translated, it gives CASSVQGARNTEAFF.

This chain connects TRBV23-1 to TRBJ2-5; perhaps TRBD1 as D (5 bases). TRBV23-1 is filed as an ORF, its function uncertain. The V end was cut by 2 bases, the J end by 2 bases, with 12 bases between. The CDR3 length is 15 residues. CDR3 sequence reads: CASSQVYRGQETQYF. The CDR3 DNA is TGCGCCAGCAGTCAAGTCTATAGGGGTCAAGAGACCCAGTACTTC.